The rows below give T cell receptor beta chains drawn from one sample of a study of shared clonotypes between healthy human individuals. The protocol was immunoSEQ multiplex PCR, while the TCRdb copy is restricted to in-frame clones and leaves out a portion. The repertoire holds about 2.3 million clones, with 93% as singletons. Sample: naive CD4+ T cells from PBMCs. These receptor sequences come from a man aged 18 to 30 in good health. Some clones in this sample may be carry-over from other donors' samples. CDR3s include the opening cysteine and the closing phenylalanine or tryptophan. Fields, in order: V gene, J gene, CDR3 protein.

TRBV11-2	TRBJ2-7	CASSLISGEQYF
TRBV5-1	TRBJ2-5	CASSLQGLQETQYF
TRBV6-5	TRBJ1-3	CASRRKGGNTIYF
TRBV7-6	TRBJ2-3	CASSLAAGQGIDTQYF
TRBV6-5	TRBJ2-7	CASRPPIGEQYF
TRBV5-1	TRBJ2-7	CASSAGQPSYEQYF
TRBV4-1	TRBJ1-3	CASSQAGSGNTIYF
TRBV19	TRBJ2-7	CASTTAGTAQYEQYF
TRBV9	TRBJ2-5	CASSVEPAGGETQYF
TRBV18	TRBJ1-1	CASSPIRSGTEAFF
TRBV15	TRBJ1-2	CATRMWGGRDYGYTF
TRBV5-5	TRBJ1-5	CASSLYRGNQPQHF
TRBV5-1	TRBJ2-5	CASSLIPGQETQYF
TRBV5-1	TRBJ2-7	CASSDPGTGSYEQYF
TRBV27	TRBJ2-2	CASSLDAPGVNTGELFF
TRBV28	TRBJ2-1	CASSPVGYEQFF
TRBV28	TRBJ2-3	CASRSSSTDTQYF
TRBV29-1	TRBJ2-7	CSVEARLLGEQYF
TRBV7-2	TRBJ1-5	CASSPLIGGGPQHF
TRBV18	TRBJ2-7	CASSPLGGGEQYF
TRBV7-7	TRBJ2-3	CASSSEYGSDTQYF
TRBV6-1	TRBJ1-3	CASSQSRTSAIYF
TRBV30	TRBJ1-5	CAWSSGLSSQPQHF
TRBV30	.	CAWFYEQYF
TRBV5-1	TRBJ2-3	CASSWGERGHTDTQYF
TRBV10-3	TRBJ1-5	CAIAGARDQPQHF
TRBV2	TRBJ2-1	CATSPDVYNEQFF